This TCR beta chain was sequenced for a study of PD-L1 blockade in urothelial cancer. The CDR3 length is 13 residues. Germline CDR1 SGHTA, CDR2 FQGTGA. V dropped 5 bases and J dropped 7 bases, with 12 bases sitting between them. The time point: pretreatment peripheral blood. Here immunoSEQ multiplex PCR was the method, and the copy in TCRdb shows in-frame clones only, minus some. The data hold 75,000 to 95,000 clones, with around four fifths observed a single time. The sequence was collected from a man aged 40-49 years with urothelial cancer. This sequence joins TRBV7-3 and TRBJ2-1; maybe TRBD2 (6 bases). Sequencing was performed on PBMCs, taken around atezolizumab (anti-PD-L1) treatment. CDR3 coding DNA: TGTGCCAGCAGCCCTAAGACTAGTAATGAGCAGTTCTTC. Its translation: CASSPKTSNEQFF. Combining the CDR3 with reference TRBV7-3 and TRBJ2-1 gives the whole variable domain GAGVSQTPSNKVTEKGKYVELRCDPISGHTALYWYRQSLGQGPEFLIYFQGTGAADDSGLPNDRFFAVRPEGSVSTLKIQRTERGDSAVYLCASSPKTSNEQFFGPGTRLTVL.